This T cell receptor (beta chain) was retrieved from a study of blood T cell repertoires in COVID-19. Sequenced by immunoSEQ multiplex PCR; TCRdb stores in-frame clones only, minus some. This table has 200,000 to 250,000 clones, approximately 82% appearing once. Individuals aged about 18 to 89 years were recruited from 24 US areas. Looked up from germline, CDR1 is MRHNA and CDR2 is SNTAGT. This CDR3 spans 13 amino acids. The ends lost 4 bases at V and 8 bases at J; junction bases unmatched: 7. This sequence joins TRBV6-4 and TRBJ1-2; 7 bases agree with TRBD1. Material: PBMCs or T cells enriched from blood (not recorded which). The sequence came from a man aged 35-49 years who had recovered from COVID-19. DNA of the CDR3: TGTGCCAGCAGTGGCACAGGGGTCGGCGGCTACACCTTC. Amino acids: CASSGTGVGGYTF.